The 25 T cell receptor beta chains presented below share a single source sample, sequenced in a study of monozygotic twins with inflammatory bowel disease. TCRdb reprocessed the 5' RACE reads; each CDR3 protein has one entry and no DNA is given. The table for this sample gives some 450,000 distinct CDR3 sequences. What was sequenced was blood. These receptors were obtained from a human donor with ulcerative colitis or Crohn's disease, or a healthy co-twin of an affected twin (not recorded which).

The chain combines TRBV13 with TRBJ2-1. Germline values: CDR1 PRHDT, CDR2 FYEKMQ (reference sequence). The CDR3 is 13 residues long. The CDR3 protein is CASSFGGYNEQFF. Drawing the rest from reference TRBV13 and TRBJ2-1, the complete variable domain is AAGVIQSPRHLIKEKRETATLKCYPIPRHDTVYWYQQGPGQDPQFLISFYEKMQSDKGSIPDRFSAQQFSDYHSELNMSSLELGDSALYFCASSFGGYNEQFFGPGTRLTVL.

The chain couples TRBV5-1 to TRBJ2-2. CDR1 and CDR2 from the germline V gene are SGHRS and YFSETQ. There are 15 residues in the CDR3. CDR3: CASSFMDARAGELFF.

This chain uses TRBV6-1 with TRBJ1-2. Germline CDR1 and CDR2: MNHNS and SASEGT. There are 13 residues in the CDR3. This CDR3 is CASSDRARYGYTF.

The rearrangement joins TRBV7-9 to TRBJ1-2; TCRdb outputs TRBD1, but without DNA this stays unchecked. Per germline, CDR1 SEHNR and CDR2 FQNEAQ (reference sequence). This CDR3 is 14 amino acids long. CDR3 in amino acids: CASSLVEGDYGYTF.

The CDR3 sequence is CASRPAGGSYEQYF. The chain couples TRBV27 to TRBJ2-7. This CDR3 is 14 amino acids long. From germline, CDR1 is MNHEY and CDR2 SMNVEV (reference sequence).

The chain combines TRBV7-6 with TRBJ1-3; TCRdb's D gene call, TRBD1, goes unchecked for lack of DNA. Germline values: CDR1 SGHVS, CDR2 FNYEAQ. CDR3 size: 15 residues. This CDR3 is CASSPGARGGGTIYF.

The J gene is TRBJ2-2, the V gene TRBV7-7; TCRdb lists TRBD1, though no DNA is available to test this call. The CDR3 is 16 amino acids. CDR1 and CDR2 from the germline V gene are SSHAT and FNYEAQ (reference sequence). The CDR3 reads CASSLGRGPGTGELFF.

V is TRBV6-1 and J is TRBJ1-2; TCRdb's assignment of TRBD1 cannot be checked, as there is no DNA. This CDR3 comprises 15 residues. Germline-derived CDR1 and CDR2 are MNHNS and SASEGT. The CDR3 reads CASTRGSTVHYGYTF.

The J gene is TRBJ2-7, the V gene TRBV6-1; the D call of TRBD1 rests on TCRdb alone, since no DNA is present to check it. Germline V gene data show CDR1 as MNHNS and CDR2 as SASEGT. The CDR3 covers 13 residues. CDR3: CASRTDRRYEQYF.

The rearrangement links TRBV7-2 to TRBJ2-5. This CDR3 has 12 residues. Germline-derived CDR1 and CDR2 are SGHTA and FQGNSA. This chain's CDR3 is CASSLESETQYF.

The rearrangement uses TRBV20-1 and TRBJ2-5; TCRdb names TRBD1, which stays unverified in the absence of DNA. Germline V gene sequence: CDR1 DFQATT, CDR2 SNEGSKA (reference sequence). CDR3 length equals 14 residues. The CDR3: CSANRDQVRETQYF.

The chain combines TRBV12-3 or TRBV12-4 with TRBJ2-2. This CDR3 spans 12 amino acids. The CDR3 sequence: CASGKLPGELFF.

The chain carries TRBV7-2 and TRBJ1-5. From germline, CDR1 is SGHTA and CDR2 FQGNSA. The CDR3 runs 15 residues. CDR3 protein: CASSLTEYSNQPQHF.

The rearrangement uses TRBV12-3 or TRBV12-4 and TRBJ2-2; TCRdb gives TRBD1 as the D gene, but with no DNA this cannot be confirmed. The CDR3 is 15 amino acids. CDR3 amino acids: CASSPGQGWTGELFF.

This rearrangement joins TRBV7-2 to TRBJ2-7; TCRdb returns TRBD1, unconfirmable since there is no DNA. The germline gives CDR1 SGHTA, CDR2 FQGNSA. The CDR3 is 15 residues long. CDR3 in amino acids: CASSRVPGPKYEQYF.

The V and J genes are TRBV20-1 and TRBJ1-6. Germline values: CDR1 DFQATT, CDR2 SNEGSKA (reference sequence). The CDR3 consists of 14 residues. The CDR3 here is CSARVMTANSPLHF.

The chain carries TRBV20-1 and TRBJ2-7; TCRdb's D call, TRBD2, is unchecked because there is no DNA. CDR3 length: 15 residues. The V gene's germline CDR1 is DFQATT and CDR2 SNEGSKA (reference sequence). The CDR3 spells CSAAEGRGISYEQYF.

This rearrangement joins TRBV7-2 to TRBJ2-7. Germline V CDR1 and CDR2: SGHTA, FQGNSA. CDR3 length equals 14 residues. CDR3 amino acids: CASSLGGGAYEQYF. Combining the CDR3 with reference TRBV7-2 and TRBJ2-7 gives the whole variable domain GAGVSQSPSNKVTEKGKDVELRCDPISGHTALYWYRQSLGQGLEFLIYFQGNSAPDKSGLPSDRFSAERTGGSVSTLTIQRTQQEDSAVYLCASSLGGGAYEQYFGPGTRLTVT.

V is TRBV7-2 and J is TRBJ1-2; the TCRdb D gene call, TRBD1, has no DNA to confirm it. Germline V gene data show CDR1 as SGHTA and CDR2 as FQGNSA. The CDR3 is 15 residues long. The CDR3 is CASSSVAGENYGYTF.

This sequence joins TRBV5-1 and TRBJ2-5; TCRdb indicates TRBD2, and absent DNA this call remains unverified. The CDR3 is 14 amino acids. The germline V gene has CDR1 SGHRS and CDR2 YFSETQ. CDR3 in amino acids: CASSLDAGQETQYF.

The chain is built from TRBV9 and TRBJ2-7; TCRdb indicates TRBD1, and absent DNA this call remains unverified. Germline V gives CDR1 SGDLS, CDR2 YYNGEE. The CDR3 runs to 15 residues. The CDR3 protein is CASSVGDSYSYEQYF.

The chain uses TRBV6-6 and TRBJ2-7. CDR3 length: 11 amino acids. CDR1 and CDR2 from the germline V gene are MNHNY and SVGAGI (reference sequence). CDR3 loop: CASSYRSEQYF.

The genes are TRBV30 and TRBJ2-4; TCRdb's assignment of TRBD1 cannot be checked, as there is no DNA. The length of the CDR3 is 12 residues. Looked up from germline, CDR1 is GTSNPN and CDR2 is SVGIG (reference sequence). Here the CDR3 reads CAWSLLGQGQYF.

This chain links TRBV5-8 with TRBJ2-3; the D call of TRBD1 rests on TCRdb alone, since no DNA is present to check it. This CDR3 spans 16 amino acids. Germline V CDR1 and CDR2: SGHTS, YDEGEE. This CDR3 reads CASSLEQGGSTDTQYF.

The gene calls are TRBV27 and TRBJ1-4. The CDR3 sequence is 15 residues long. The germline V gene encodes CDR1 MNHEY and CDR2 SMNVEV (reference sequence). The CDR3 loop is CASSRGTAENEKLFF.